A single T cell receptor (beta chain) is shown here with its context. The antigen remains unidentified. This record comes from a study of tumor-infiltrating lymphocytes in localized non-small cell lung cancer. Study details: Several tumor histologies, both smoking statuses, and some post-neoadjuvant chemotherapy samples were included. From each patient, both tumor and uninvolved lung, non-adjacent to tumor, were sampled.

Regarding the study as a whole: Technical variation could not be separated from intratumor heterogeneity here. Immunotypes IM1 and IM2 had similar TCR-derived T-cell fractions.

The CDR3 sequence is 16 residues long. V lost 3 bases, J lost 5 bases, and 19 bases lay in between. CDR1 and CDR2 from the germline V gene are KGHSH and LQKENI. Profiling relied on immunoSEQ multiplex PCR, and the TCRdb table lists in-frame clones only, not all of them. The sample carries more than 8,500 clones, around 82% recorded once. The source is a human donor with non-small cell lung cancer. The chain employs TRBV18 and TRBJ2-5; weak D call: TRBD1 (6 bases). Sequencing used uninvolved lung tissue not adjacent to the tumor. This CDR3 is CASSPPQGRTTETQYF. The CDR3 coding sequence is TGTGCCAGCTCACCCCCCCAGGGGCGGACAACGGAGACCCAGTACTTC.